The 9 T cell receptor beta chains given below trace back to one sample, sequenced in a study of cytomegalovirus exposure and HLA in healthy donors. The PCR was carried out with 60 Vbeta primers and 13 Jbeta primers. Profiled with immunoSEQ multiplex PCR; TCRdb holds only in-frame clones, not every one. The sample lists approximately 240,000 clones, 82% occurring once. Sequenced: PBMCs. The receptors come from a woman aged 35 to 49 in good health and CMV-seropositive.

This clone was detected only once. The chain joins TRBV4-1 to TRBJ2-3; 8 bases align to TRBD1. This CDR3 has 18 amino acids. V lost 1 base to trimming and J lost 1 base; unmatched junction nucleotides: 10. CDR1 MGHRA and CDR2 YSYEKL come from the germline V gene. The CDR3 is CASSQVNGGTGRTDTQYF. As DNA, the CDR3 is TGCGCCAGCAGCCAAGTTAACGGAGGGACAGGCCGCACAGATACGCAGTATTTT.

This sequence joins TRBV7-9 and TRBJ2-1; D might be TRBD2 (5 bases). Germline V gene sequence: CDR1 SEHNR, CDR2 FQNEAQ (reference sequence). The V and J ends lost 5 bases and 0 bases respectively, with 17 bases between them. This CDR3 contains 17 residues. This CDR3 reads CASSRPERTSSYNEQFF. The CDR3 DNA is TGTGCCAGCAGCCGACCAGAGCGGACCAGCTCCTACAATGAGCAGTTCTTC.

The chain carries TRBV10-2 and TRBJ2-6; 8 positions agree with TRBD2. Germline V CDR1 and CDR2: WSHSY, SAAADI. The CDR3 totals 15 residues. V shed 10 bases, J shed 1 base, and the junction held 6 bases outside the gene matches. The CDR3, as DNA: TGCGCCACCCGGGAGGGACCTTCTGGGGCCAACGTCCTGACTTTC. Amino acids: CATREGPSGANVLTF.

This chain connects TRBV30 to TRBJ2-2; 10 positions match TRBD2. CDR3 size: 13 residues. With 7 bases clipped from V and 4 bases from J, the junction kept 3 bases outside the gene matches. In germline, CDR1 is GTSNPN, CDR2 SVGIG (reference sequence). Here the CDR3 reads CALSGGATGELFF. The DNA of the CDR3 is TGTGCCTTAAGCGGGGGGGCCACCGGGGAGCTGTTTTTT.

The chain couples TRBV7-9 to TRBJ2-7; possibly TRBD2 for D (6 bases). Germline V gene lookup returns CDR1 SEHNR and CDR2 FQNEAQ (reference sequence). The V end was cut by 6 bases, the J end by 3 bases, with 18 bases between. CDR3 length equals 15 residues. In DNA, the CDR3 is TGTGCCAGCAGTTCATGGGGGGAAGGGGTCTACGAGCAGTACTTC. Residues: CASSSWGEGVYEQYF. Based on the CDR3 plus reference TRBV7-9 and TRBJ2-7, the full variable domain is DTGVSQNPRHKITKRGQNVTFRCDPISEHNRLYWYRQTLGQGPEFLTYFQNEAQLEKSRLLSDRFSAERPKGSFSTLEIQRTEQGDSAMYLCASSSWGEGVYEQYFGPGTRLTVT.

The chain uses TRBV2 and TRBJ2-2; D is unclear. V lost 3 bases and J lost 6, with 17 bases in between. CDR1 and CDR2 from the germline V gene are SNHLY and FYNNEI. This CDR3 is built from 16 residues. The CDR3 DNA sequence: TGTGCCAGCAGTGATCTACAGTCAGACGCGTCCGGGGAGCTGTTTTTT. Translating gives CASSDLQSDASGELFF.

The chain carries TRBV2 and TRBJ1-1, with D possibly TRBD1 on 5 matching bases. V was trimmed by 0 bases and J by 5 bases, leaving 13 bases between them. Germline V lookup: CDR1 SNHLY, CDR2 FYNNEI. The CDR3 is 15 residues long. The CDR3 protein is CASSEAGGGQTEAFF. The CDR3 DNA reads TGTGCCAGCAGTGAAGCGGGGGGAGGTCAAACTGAAGCTTTCTTT.

The V gene is TRBV4-1, the J gene TRBJ2-1; 7 bases are a match to TRBD1. CDR1 is MGHRA and CDR2 is YSYEKL in the germline V gene. J was trimmed by 8 bases and V by 1 base; bases with no gene match: 5. This CDR3 has 14 amino acids. CDR3 residues: CASSQGQGGYEQFF. The CDR3 DNA reads TGCGCCAGCAGCCAAGGACAGGGTGGGTATGAGCAGTTCTTC.

The chain uses TRBV28 and TRBJ2-1, with D hard to call. This CDR3 contains 15 residues. Deletions cut 2 bases from V and 0 bases from J, with 8 bases between. The germline gives CDR1 MDHEN, CDR2 SYDVKM. For the CDR3, the DNA is TGTGCCAGCAGTTTAGACAAGAGCTCCTACAATGAGCAGTTCTTC. Protein: CASSLDKSSYNEQFF.